The rows below give T cell receptor beta chains drawn from one sample of a study of blood T cell repertoires in COVID-19. Here immunoSEQ multiplex PCR was the method, and the copy in TCRdb shows in-frame clones only, minus some. The sample records 150,000 to 200,000 clones, roughly 80% being singletons. Sequencing input: peripheral blood. These receptor sequences come from a man between 65 and 85 years old with acute or convalescent COVID-19. Both conserved end residues are part of each CDR3. D genes are given only for firm matches. Expanded clones are given a class, and other clones once, few, many or no size at all.

D	length	V	size	J	DNA	CDR3
-	14	TRBV9	once	TRBJ1-2	TGTGCCAGCAGCGTTGGAGTTTCGATATATGGCTACACCTTC	CASSVGVSIYGYTF
-	17	TRBV19	-	TRBJ2-1	TGTGCCAGTATAAATACCGGAGGCTCGGGCAGTTACAATGAGCAGTTCTTC	CASINTGGSGSYNEQFF
-	16	TRBV5-1	-	TRBJ2-3	TGCGCCAGCAGCCCGAATGGGGGGGGGCCTACAGATACGCAGTATTTT	CASSPNGGGPTDTQYF
-	17	TRBV2	-	TRBJ1-1	TGTGCCAGCAGTGAATTGTTCGGAAGATACGGGGATACTGAAGCTTTCTTT	CASSELFGRYGDTEAFF
-	16	TRBV6-4	-	TRBJ1-1	TGTGCCAGCAGTGCCTCCGGGGGGGGGCGGAACACTGAAGCTTTCTTT	CASSASGGGRNTEAFF
-	13	TRBV14	-	TRBJ1-1	TGTGCCAGCAGCGGACAGTTGAACACTGAAGCTTTCTTT	CASSGQLNTEAFF
-	12	TRBV6-5	-	TRBJ1-5	TGTGCCAGCAGACAAGGCAATCAGCCCCAGCATTTT	CASRQGNQPQHF
TRBD1	14	TRBV2	-	TRBJ1-6	TGTGCCAGCAGGGCCCAGGGGGATTATTCACCCCTCCACTTT	CASRAQGDYSPLHF
TRBD2	14	TRBV10-3	once	TRBJ2-3	TGTGCCACGAATAGCGGGGGGGCCGAAGATACGCAGTATTTT	CATNSGGAEDTQYF
TRBD1	14	TRBV19	once	TRBJ2-7	TGTGCCAGTAGTCTTCGACAGGGTCCCTACGAGCAGTACTTC	CASSLRQGPYEQYF
-	16	TRBV14	few	TRBJ2-3	TGTGCCAGCAGCCAAGATGGTAGACTAGGCACAGATACGCAGTATTTT	CASSQDGRLGTDTQYF
-	15	TRBV9	once	TRBJ2-5	TGTGCCAGCAGCGTATACTCAGGGGACCGAGAGACCCAGTACTTC	CASSVYSGDRETQYF
-	14	TRBV5-1	-	TRBJ2-3	TGCGCCAGCAGCTTGGGTGGGCTCACAGATACGCAGTATTTT	CASSLGGLTDTQYF
-	11	TRBV15	once	TRBJ2-3	TGTGCCACCAGCAGAGAACAGTCGCAGTATTTT	CATSREQSQYF
TRBD2	14	TRBV7-3	-	TRBJ2-5	TGTGCCAGCAGCTTAACTCCGGGACTAGGGGCCCAGTACTTC	CASSLTPGLGAQYF
-	13	TRBV12-3/TRBV12-4	-	TRBJ2-5	TGTGCCAGCCGAGCGGTGATCCAAGAGACCCAGTACTTC	CASRAVIQETQYF
-	14	TRBV13	-	TRBJ1-4	TGTGCCAGCAGCCTGCGAAGGGGGAATGAAAAACTGTTTTTT	CASSLRRGNEKLFF
-	15	TRBV5-4	-	TRBJ1-4	TGTGCCAGCACCCCGGGGGGAACAACTAATGAAAAACTGTTTTTT	CASTPGGTTNEKLFF
-	13	TRBV27	-	TRBJ2-7	TGTGCCAGCAGTCGCACAGGCTCCTACGAGCAGTACTTC	CASSRTGSYEQYF
-	16	TRBV4-1	-	TRBJ2-3	TGCGCCAGCAGCCACATGTGGCCCGGGAGCACAGATACGCAGTATTTT	CASSHMWPGSTDTQYF
TRBD1	15	TRBV19	-	TRBJ2-4	TGTGCCAGTAGTATAACAGGGGGAGTACGAGACATTCAGTACTTC	CASSITGGVRDIQYF
-	14	TRBV11-2	-	TRBJ2-3	TGTGCCAGCAGCTTAGATCCGGGCACAGATACGCAGTATTTT	CASSLDPGTDTQYF
TRBD1	12	TRBV29-1	-	TRBJ1-2	TGCAGCCTAACAAGGACAGGAGATGGCTACACCTTC	CSLTRTGDGYTF
-	13	TRBV6-5	-	TRBJ2-7	TGTGCCAGCTGGAGCCGAGGGATTTACGAGCAGTACTTC	CASWSRGIYEQYF
TRBD2	15	TRBV5-1	-	TRBJ2-2	TGCGCCAGCAGCTACTCCGGGACTAGTGACGGGGAGCTGTTTTTT	CASSYSGTSDGELFF
-	11	TRBV6-5	-	TRBJ1-1	TGTGCCAGCATATGGAACACTGAAGCTTTCTTT	CASIWNTEAFF
-	17	TRBV7-8	-	TRBJ2-1	TGTGCCAGCAGCTTAGATTGGGCAGGGGGGTCGTATAATGAGCAGTTCTTC	CASSLDWAGGSYNEQFF
TRBD1	13	TRBV29-1	-	TRBJ2-7	TGCAGCGTTCTGGGACAGGGAAGCTACGAGCAGTACTTC	CSVLGQGSYEQYF
-	15	TRBV5-1	once	TRBJ1-4	TGCGCCAGCAGACGTTCAGGGGTGTCCGATGAAAAACTGTTTTTT	CASRRSGVSDEKLFF
-	15	TRBV10-3	few	TRBJ1-6	TGTGCCATCAGCCAGGGTAACTCCTATAATTCACCCCTCCACTTT	CAISQGNSYNSPLHF
-	15	TRBV4-1	-	TRBJ1-3	TGCGCCAGCAGCCAAGCTGGGGGGTACGGAAACACCATATATTTT	CASSQAGGYGNTIYF
TRBD1	15	TRBV29-1	few	TRBJ1-2	TGCAGCGTTACAATACCGACAGGGGAGAACTATGGCTACACCTTC	CSVTIPTGENYGYTF
TRBD2	16	TRBV5-8	once	TRBJ2-2	TGTGCCAGCAGCTTGTCTAGCGGGACAGTAACCGGGGAGCTGTTTTTT	CASSLSSGTVTGELFF
-	14	TRBV7-2	-	TRBJ2-4	TGTGCCAGCAGCTCTCGGGACTTTCAAAACATTCAGTACTTC	CASSSRDFQNIQYF
TRBD1	14	TRBV6-5	-	TRBJ1-1	TGTGCCAGCAGTTTCGCGGACAGGGGTAGTGAAGCTTTCTTT	CASSFADRGSEAFF
-	15	TRBV6-1	-	TRBJ1-5	TGTGCCAGCAGTGAAGCCAGAGGTAGCAATCAGCCCCAGCATTTT	CASSEARGSNQPQHF
-	12	TRBV20-1	-	TRBJ1-2	TGCAGTGCTAGTGACAGCGCCTATGGCTACACCTTC	CSASDSAYGYTF
-	16	TRBV11-3	-	TRBJ2-4	TGTGCCAGCGCCCTTAGTGCAGGACTAGCCAAAAACATTCAGTACTTC	CASALSAGLAKNIQYF
TRBD2	15	TRBV5-6	medium-sized	TRBJ2-7	TGTGCCAGCAGCCCCGGGGGGGCGGGGAATTACGAGCAGTACTTC	CASSPGGAGNYEQYF
-	14	TRBV4-3	-	TRBJ1-5	TGCGCCAGCAGCCAAAGGGCAGGGAATCAGCCCCAGCATTTT	CASSQRAGNQPQHF
TRBD1	15	TRBV19	-	TRBJ2-3	TGTGCCAGTAGTATCCCTGGACAGGGCACAGATACGCAGTATTTT	CASSIPGQGTDTQYF
-	14	TRBV7-9	-	TRBJ1-2	TGTGCCAGCAGCTTACTAGGGGCGAACTATGGCTACACCTTC	CASSLLGANYGYTF
-	14	TRBV10-1	-	TRBJ2-5	TGCGCCAGCAGTCTGGAGGGAAAAAGCGAGACCCAGTACTTC	CASSLEGKSETQYF
TRBD1	12	TRBV28	-	TRBJ2-4	TGTGCCAGTTCGACAGGGAAAAACATTCAGTACTTC	CASSTGKNIQYF
TRBD1	14	TRBV5-6	-	TRBJ1-5	TGTGCCAGCAGCGGCGGGACAGGGGACCAGCCCCAGCATTTT	CASSGGTGDQPQHF
-	16	TRBV11-2	-	TRBJ2-7	TGTGCCAGCAGCTTAGATGGGGTGGAGGCCTTCTACGAGCAGTACTTC	CASSLDGVEAFYEQYF
-	13	TRBV2	-	TRBJ1-5	TGTGCCAGCAGGGATCAGGGCTTTCAGCCCCAGCATTTT	CASRDQGFQPQHF
-	14	TRBV11-1	-	TRBJ1-3	TGTGCCAGCAGCTTATCCACAGGCGGAAACACCATATATTTT	CASSLSTGGNTIYF